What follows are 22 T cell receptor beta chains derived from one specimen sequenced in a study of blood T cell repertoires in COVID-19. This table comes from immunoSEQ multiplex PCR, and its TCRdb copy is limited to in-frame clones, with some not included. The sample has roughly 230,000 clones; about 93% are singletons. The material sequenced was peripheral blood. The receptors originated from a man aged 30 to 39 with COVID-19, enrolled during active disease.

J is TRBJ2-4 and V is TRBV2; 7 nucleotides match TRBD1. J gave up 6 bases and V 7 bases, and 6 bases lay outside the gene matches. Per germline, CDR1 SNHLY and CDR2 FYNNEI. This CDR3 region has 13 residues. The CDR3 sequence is CASTRTGGNIQYF. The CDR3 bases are TGTGCCAGCACTCGGACAGGTGGAAACATTCAGTACTTC.

CDR3 coding DNA: TGTGCCAGCAGCTTAAGACGGGTAGCTGAAGCTTTCTTT. This codes for CASSLRRVAEAFF. This chain joins TRBV7-2 and TRBJ1-1; unclear D gene. Trimming removed 2 bases at V and 6 bases at J, with 10 bases between. The CDR3 totals 13 residues. Germline CDR1 and CDR2: SGHTA and FQGNSA.

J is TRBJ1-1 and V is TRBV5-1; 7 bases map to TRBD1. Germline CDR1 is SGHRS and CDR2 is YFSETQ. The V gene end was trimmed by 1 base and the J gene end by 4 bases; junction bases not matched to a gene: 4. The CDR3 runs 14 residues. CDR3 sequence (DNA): TGCGCCAGCAGCTTGTCAGGGGACAGCACTGAAGCTTTCTTT. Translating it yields CASSLSGDSTEAFF.

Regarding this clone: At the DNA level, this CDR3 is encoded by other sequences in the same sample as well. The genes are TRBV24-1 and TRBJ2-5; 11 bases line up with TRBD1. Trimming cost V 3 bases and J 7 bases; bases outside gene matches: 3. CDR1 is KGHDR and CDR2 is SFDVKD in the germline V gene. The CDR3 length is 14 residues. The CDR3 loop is CATSDAGTGGTQYF. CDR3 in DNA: TGTGCCACCAGTGATGCCGGGACAGGGGGGACCCAGTACTTC.

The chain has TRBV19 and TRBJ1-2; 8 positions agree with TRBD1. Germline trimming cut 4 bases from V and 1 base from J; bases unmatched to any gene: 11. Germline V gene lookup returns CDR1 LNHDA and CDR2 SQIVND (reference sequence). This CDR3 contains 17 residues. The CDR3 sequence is CASSREATGAFNYGYTF. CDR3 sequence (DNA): TGTGCCAGTAGTAGGGAGGCGACAGGGGCCTTTAACTATGGCTACACCTTC.

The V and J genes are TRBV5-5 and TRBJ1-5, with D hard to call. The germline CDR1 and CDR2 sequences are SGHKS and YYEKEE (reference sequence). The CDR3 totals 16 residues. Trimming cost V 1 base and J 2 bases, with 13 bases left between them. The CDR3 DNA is TGTGCCAGCAGCTTGACGGGGAGCGCGGGCAATCAGCCCCAGCATTTT. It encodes CASSLTGSAGNQPQHF.

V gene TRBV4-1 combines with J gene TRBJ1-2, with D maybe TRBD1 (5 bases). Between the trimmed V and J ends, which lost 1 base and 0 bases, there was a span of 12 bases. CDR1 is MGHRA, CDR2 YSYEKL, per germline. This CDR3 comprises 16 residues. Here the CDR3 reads CASSQVNGQSNYGYTF. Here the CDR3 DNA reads TGCGCCAGCAGCCAAGTAAACGGACAATCTAACTATGGCTACACCTTC.

The CDR3: CASSLGQNTEAFF. CDR3 DNA: TGCGCCAGCAGCTTAGGACAGAACACTGAAGCTTTCTTT. This chain joins TRBV10-1 and TRBJ1-1; TRBD1 might be the D (5 bases). CDR3 length equals 13 residues. V was trimmed by 6 bases and J by 1 base, leaving 9 bases between them. The germline V gene encodes CDR1 WNHNN and CDR2 SYGVQD (reference sequence).

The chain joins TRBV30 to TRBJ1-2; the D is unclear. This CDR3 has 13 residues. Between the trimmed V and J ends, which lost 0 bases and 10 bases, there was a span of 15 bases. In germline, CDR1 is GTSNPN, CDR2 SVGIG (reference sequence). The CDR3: CAWSVLGVGLYTF. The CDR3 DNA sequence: TGTGCCTGGAGTGTACTCGGGGTTGGACTCTACACCTTC.

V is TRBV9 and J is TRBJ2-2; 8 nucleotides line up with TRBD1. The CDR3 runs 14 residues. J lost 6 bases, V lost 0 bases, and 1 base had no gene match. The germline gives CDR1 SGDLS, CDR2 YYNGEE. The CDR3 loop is CASSVGTGPGELFF. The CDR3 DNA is TGTGCCAGCAGCGTAGGGACAGGGCCCGGGGAGCTGTTTTTT. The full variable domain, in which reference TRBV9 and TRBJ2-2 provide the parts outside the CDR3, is DSGVTQTPKHLITATGQRVTLRCSPRSGDLSVYWYQQSLDQGLQFLIQYYNGEERAKGNILERFSAQQFPDLHSELNLSSLELGDSALYFCASSVGTGPGELFFGEGSRLTVL.

The CDR3 DNA sequence: TGCAGCGTTGATAGCGACGGGACAGGGGACTATGGCTACACCTTC. Its translation is CSVDSDGTGDYGYTF. The chain has TRBV29-1 and TRBJ1-2, with 10 positions matching TRBD1. CDR1 and CDR2 from the germline V gene are SQVTM and ANQGSEA. Trimming removed 3 bases from V and 3 bases from J; junction bases left unmatched: 7. The CDR3 totals 15 residues. Drawing the rest from reference TRBV29-1 and TRBJ1-2, the complete variable domain is SAVISQKPSRDICQRGTSLTIQCQVDSQVTMMFWYRQQPGQSLTLIATANQGSEATYESGFVIDKFPISRPNLTFSTLTVSNMSPEDSSIYLCSVDSDGTGDYGYTFGSGTRLTVV.

The CDR3 sequence: CASSQPAGRREGYTF. The CDR3 bases are TGCGCCAGCAGCCAGCCCGCAGGCCGCCGGGAGGGCTACACCTTC. This chain connects TRBV4-1 to TRBJ1-2; D not resolved. Trimming cost V 3 bases and J 8 bases, with 19 bases left between them. From germline, CDR1 is MGHRA and CDR2 YSYEKL. The CDR3 has 15 residues.

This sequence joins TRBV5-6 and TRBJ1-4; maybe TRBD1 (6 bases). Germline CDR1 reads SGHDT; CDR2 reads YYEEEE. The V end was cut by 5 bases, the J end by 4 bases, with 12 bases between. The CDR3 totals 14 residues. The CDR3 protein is CASRRTGLNEKLFF. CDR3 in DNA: TGTGCCAGCAGGAGAACAGGGCTTAATGAAAAACTGTTTTTT.

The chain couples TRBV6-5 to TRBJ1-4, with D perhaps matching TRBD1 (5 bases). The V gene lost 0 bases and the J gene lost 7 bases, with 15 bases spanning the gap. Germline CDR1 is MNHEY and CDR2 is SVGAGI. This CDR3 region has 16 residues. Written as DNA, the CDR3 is TGTGCCAGCAGTTACTCGAGAAGGGGAATGGGTGAAAAACTGTTTTTT. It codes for CASSYSRRGMGEKLFF.

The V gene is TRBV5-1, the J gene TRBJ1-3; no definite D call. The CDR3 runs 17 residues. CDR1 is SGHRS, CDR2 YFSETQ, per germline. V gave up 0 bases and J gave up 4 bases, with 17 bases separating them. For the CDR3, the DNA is TGCGCCAGCAGCTTGGAAAGCGGACGGCGTGGGGGAAACACCATATATTTT. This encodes CASSLESGRRGGNTIYF.

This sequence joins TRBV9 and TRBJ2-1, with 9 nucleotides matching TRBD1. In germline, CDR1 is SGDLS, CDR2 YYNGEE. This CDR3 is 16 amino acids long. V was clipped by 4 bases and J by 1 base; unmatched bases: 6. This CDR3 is CASSFTGQGSYNEQFF. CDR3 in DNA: TGTGCCAGCAGCTTTACCGGACAGGGGTCCTACAATGAGCAGTTCTTC.

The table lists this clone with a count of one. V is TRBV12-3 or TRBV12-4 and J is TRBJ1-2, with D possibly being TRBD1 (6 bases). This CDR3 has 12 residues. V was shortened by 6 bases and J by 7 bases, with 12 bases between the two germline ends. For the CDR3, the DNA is TGTGCCAGCAGCTCGTCAGGGGTTGGCTACACCTTC. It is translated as CASSSSGVGYTF.

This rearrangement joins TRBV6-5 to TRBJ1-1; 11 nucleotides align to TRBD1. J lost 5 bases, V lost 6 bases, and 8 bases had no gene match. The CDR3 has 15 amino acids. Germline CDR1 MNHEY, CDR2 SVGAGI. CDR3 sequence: CASSRPGDRGTEAFF. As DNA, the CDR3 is TGTGCCAGCAGCCGCCCGGGGGACAGGGGGACTGAAGCTTTCTTT.

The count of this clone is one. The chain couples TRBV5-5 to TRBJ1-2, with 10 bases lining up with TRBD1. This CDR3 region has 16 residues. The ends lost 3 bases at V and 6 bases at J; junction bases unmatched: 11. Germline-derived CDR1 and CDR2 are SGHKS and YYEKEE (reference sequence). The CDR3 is CASSSHRTGGLDGYTF. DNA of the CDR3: TGTGCCAGCAGCTCCCACCGGACAGGGGGTTTGGATGGCTACACCTTC.

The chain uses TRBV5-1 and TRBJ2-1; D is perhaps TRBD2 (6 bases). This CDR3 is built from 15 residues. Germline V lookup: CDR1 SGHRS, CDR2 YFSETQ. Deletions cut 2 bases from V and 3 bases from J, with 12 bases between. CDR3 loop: CASSLNGGIYNEQFF. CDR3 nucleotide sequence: TGCGCCAGCAGCTTAAACGGGGGTATCTACAATGAGCAGTTCTTC.

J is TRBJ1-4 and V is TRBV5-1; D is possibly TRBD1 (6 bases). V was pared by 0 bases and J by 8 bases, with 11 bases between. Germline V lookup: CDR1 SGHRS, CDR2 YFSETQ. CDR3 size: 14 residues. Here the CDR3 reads CASSLGQDPEKLFF. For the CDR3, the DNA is TGCGCCAGCAGCTTGGGACAGGACCCGGAAAAACTGTTTTTT.

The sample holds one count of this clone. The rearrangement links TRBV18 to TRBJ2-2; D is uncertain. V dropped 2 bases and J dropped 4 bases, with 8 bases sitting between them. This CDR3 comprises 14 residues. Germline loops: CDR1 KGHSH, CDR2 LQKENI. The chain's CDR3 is CASSPGTITGELFF. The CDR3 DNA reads TGTGCCAGCTCACCAGGCACCATCACCGGGGAGCTGTTTTTT.